This entry lists 30 T cell receptor beta chains sequenced from one sample in a study of cytomegalovirus exposure and HLA in healthy donors. 13 Jbeta primers and 60 Vbeta primers were used for the PCR. Only in-frame clones appear in the TCRdb table, and some are missing; sequencing was by immunoSEQ multiplex PCR. The sample table sets out about 210,000 clones. Sequenced material: PBMCs. These receptors originate from a woman in her 30s in good health and CMV-seropositive.

The chain combines TRBV19 with TRBJ1-1; D gene uncertain. This CDR3 region has 14 residues. V gave up 9 bases and J gave up 5 bases, with 19 bases separating them. Per germline, CDR1 LNHDA and CDR2 SQIVND (reference sequence). The CDR3 DNA is TGTGCCAGCGCCGGAGGGAGGGTCGATACTGAAGCTTTCTTT. As protein: CASAGGRVDTEAFF.

The rearrangement joins TRBV4-1 to TRBJ2-1; 7 nucleotides match TRBD2. Germline CDR1 MGHRA, CDR2 YSYEKL. CDR3 length: 15 residues. V lost 2 bases to trimming and J lost 7 bases; unmatched junction nucleotides: 8. In DNA, the CDR3 is TGCGCCAGCAGCCAAAGCGGGACCAGCTTTAATGAGCAGTTCTTC. Amino acids: CASSQSGTSFNEQFF.

The V and J genes are TRBV10-3 and TRBJ1-1, with D hard to call. V was shortened by 10 bases and J by 7 bases, with 16 bases between the two germline ends. The germline gives CDR1 ENHRY, CDR2 SYGVKD. This CDR3 is 12 amino acids long. Written as DNA, the CDR3 is TGTGCCACCCAGGCAAGGTCTATTGAAGCTTTCTTT. Protein product: CATQARSIEAFF.

CDR3 in amino acids: CASRRQVSYEQYF. The CDR3 coding sequence is TGTGCCAGCAGGCGACAGGTTTCCTACGAGCAGTACTTC. V usage is TRBV6-6 and J usage is TRBJ2-7; TRBD1 is a possible D gene (6 bases). The CDR3 totals 13 residues. The V gene lost 6 bases and the J gene lost 1 base, with 10 bases spanning the gap. Germline CDR1 is MNHNY and CDR2 is SVGAGI (reference sequence).

The chain carries TRBV29-1 and TRBJ1-2, with TRBD1 matching over 7 bases. Trimming at V came to 8 bases and at J to 5 bases, leaving 8 bases not matched to a gene. CDR3 length equals 12 residues. Germline lookup yields CDR1 SQVTM and CDR2 ANQGSEA. CDR3 sequence reads: CSFRQGGYGYTF. The CDR3 DNA reads TGCAGCTTCCGACAGGGCGGATATGGCTACACCTTC.

About this clone itself: The junction departs from the called germline gene at one end, perhaps through a read error. The chain employs TRBV10-2 and TRBJ2-7; D might be TRBD1 (6 bases). Germline assignment: CDR1 WSHSY and CDR2 SAAADI. The CDR3 sequence is 13 residues long. The CDR3 reads CANSVVKTGEQYF. The CDR3 DNA is TGCGCCAACAGTGTGGTGAAGACAGGCGAGCAGTACTTC.

This rearrangement joins TRBV7-9 to TRBJ1-1, with D perhaps matching TRBD1 (6 bases). The V gene's germline CDR1 is SEHNR and CDR2 FQNEAQ (reference sequence). The CDR3 is made up of 18 amino acids. V lost 0 bases and J lost 3, with 20 bases in between. The chain's CDR3 is CASSLAEFKGQGHTEAFF. The CDR3 coding sequence is TGTGCCAGCAGCTTAGCCGAGTTTAAGGGGCAGGGGCACACTGAAGCTTTCTTT.

V gene TRBV2 combines with J gene TRBJ2-1, with 8 positions matching TRBD2. The CDR3 length is 14 residues. CDR1 is SNHLY, CDR2 FYNNEI, per germline. Trimming cost V 3 bases and J 12 bases; bases outside gene matches: 10. In DNA form, the CDR3 reads TGTGCCAGCAGTGATAGGCGGGGGGCCCACTTGCAGTTCTTC. Translating gives CASSDRRGAHLQFF.

The V and J genes are TRBV4-2 and TRBJ2-7, with D perhaps TRBD1 (5 bases). Per the germline V gene, CDR1 is LGHNA and CDR2 is YNFKEQ. Deletions cut 0 bases from V and 2 bases from J, with 8 bases between. The CDR3 has 14 amino acids. The CDR3 loop reads CASSQDRATYEQYF. The CDR3 DNA sequence: TGTGCCAGCAGCCAAGACAGGGCGACCTACGAGCAGTACTTC.

The chain links TRBV6-5 to TRBJ2-1; TRBD2 is a possible D gene (5 bases). Trimming removed 8 bases at V and 3 bases at J, with 11 bases between. The CDR3 length is 13 residues. Germline V gene data show CDR1 as MNHEY and CDR2 as SVGAGI. The CDR3 spells CASQSGSYNEQFF. The DNA for the CDR3 is TGTGCCAGCCAATCGGGGAGCTACAATGAGCAGTTCTTC.

The chain combines TRBV2 with TRBJ1-2; D gene uncertain. The germline V gene has CDR1 SNHLY and CDR2 FYNNEI. This CDR3 has 14 residues. The ends were cut back, 3 bases at V and 4 bases at J, with 12 bases in the middle. Here the CDR3 DNA reads TGTGCCAGCAGTGAGAGAGGCGCCTTCTATGGCTACACCTTC. Protein product: CASSERGAFYGYTF.

The V and J genes are TRBV18 and TRBJ1-1; 9 bases match TRBD1. The germline V gene encodes CDR1 KGHSH and CDR2 LQKENI. The CDR3 covers 17 residues. Trimming at V came to 3 bases and at J to 5 bases, leaving 13 bases not matched to a gene. The CDR3 spells CASSPVRWWDRVTEAFF. CDR3 nucleotide sequence: TGTGCCAGCTCACCGGTCCGATGGTGGGACAGGGTGACTGAAGCTTTCTTT.

The J gene is TRBJ2-7, the V gene TRBV15; maybe TRBD2 (7 bases). V was pared by 5 bases and J by 3 bases, with 17 bases between. The CDR3 spans 15 residues. Germline V CDR1 and CDR2: LNHNV, YYDKDF (reference sequence). CDR3 region: CATSQGAGAGYEQYF. CDR3 sequence (DNA): TGTGCCACCAGCCAAGGGGCGGGGGCGGGCTACGAGCAGTACTTC.

V gene TRBV5-1 combines with J gene TRBJ2-5; D is perhaps TRBD2 (10 bases). V was shortened by 5 bases and J by 8 bases, with 40 bases between the two germline ends. CDR3 length equals 21 residues. Germline lookup yields CDR1 SGHRS and CDR2 YFSETQ. CDR3 nucleotides: TGCGCCAGCAGTTTTCCCGGGACAGGGACGCGAGTAGGAGCGGGAGGGTTAACCCAGTACTTC. This sequence encodes CASSFPGTGTRVGAGGLTQYF.

This chain joins TRBV5-6 and TRBJ2-5, with TRBD2 identical over 11 bases. The J call could be wrong; TRBJ2-7 is a better fit for the DNA end. The CDR3 spans 14 residues. Germline CDR1 is SGHDT and CDR2 is YYEEEE. The CDR3 nucleotides are TGTGCCAGCAGCCCGGGACTAGCGGTCCACGAGCAGTACTTC. This encodes CASSPGLAVHEQYF.

The chain combines TRBV5-8 with TRBJ1-2, with 8 bases identical to TRBD1. After removal of 4 bases from V and 3 bases from J, the junction contained 11 bases not matched to a gene. Per the germline V gene, CDR1 is SGHTS and CDR2 is YDEGEE. This CDR3 comprises 16 residues. CDR3 sequence: CASSLGDRGPYYGYTF. In nucleotides, the CDR3 is TGTGCCAGCAGCCTCGGCGACAGGGGACCCTACTATGGCTACACCTTC. Looking up the rest from reference TRBV5-8 and TRBJ1-2 gives the full variable domain: EAGVTQSPTHLIKTRGQQATLRCSPISGHTSVYWYQQALGLGLQFLLWYDEGEERNRGNFPPRFSGRQFPNYSSELNVNALELEDSALYLCASSLGDRGPYYGYTFGSGTRLTVV.

This chain links TRBV6-5 with TRBJ1-1; TRBD1 matches at 8 bases. The junction had 9 bases not matched to a gene; V was cut back by 8 bases and J by 4 bases. CDR1 is MNHEY, CDR2 SVGAGI, per germline. This CDR3 is 14 amino acids long. CDR3 nucleotides: TGTGCCAGCGGCCGACAGGGGTCGGGCACTGAAGCTTTCTTT. This codes for CASGRQGSGTEAFF.

The chain links TRBV6-5 to TRBJ2-7; D perhaps matches TRBD2 (6 bases). CDR1 and CDR2 (germline): MNHEY, SVGAGI. The CDR3 is made up of 13 amino acids. Deletions cut 5 bases from V and 4 bases from J, with 12 bases between. CDR3 protein: CASSPRRGYEQYF. CDR3 coding DNA: TGTGCCAGCAGTCCCCGGAGGGGTTACGAGCAGTACTTC.

The chain is built from TRBV9 and TRBJ1-1; maybe TRBD1 (5 bases). Germline-derived CDR1 and CDR2 are SGDLS and YYNGEE. The ends were cut back, 0 bases at V and 1 base at J, with 13 bases in the middle. CDR3 size: 16 residues. The CDR3 bases are TGTGCCAGCAGCGTAGGGCAGGGCCATCAGAACACTGAAGCTTTCTTT. Its translation is CASSVGQGHQNTEAFF.

V usage is TRBV7-7 and J usage is TRBJ1-1; D not resolved. CDR3 size: 13 residues. Trimming took 5 bases from V and 0 from J, leaving 7 bases between them. The V gene's germline CDR1 is SSHAT and CDR2 FNYEAQ (reference sequence). Here the CDR3 DNA reads TGTGCCAGCAGCGAAGCCCTGAACACTGAAGCTTTCTTT. This gives the protein CASSEALNTEAFF.

The chain has TRBV27 and TRBJ2-3, with 7 bases that match TRBD2. The V gene's germline CDR1 is MNHEY and CDR2 SMNVEV (reference sequence). Losses at the gene ends were 2 bases for V and 4 bases for J; bases not matched to a gene: 9. The CDR3 loop spans 16 amino acids. CDR3 sequence (DNA): TGTGCCAGCAGTTTAGGGGAGCGGGGAGGCTCAGATACGCAGTATTTT. Protein: CASSLGERGGSDTQYF.

The chain has TRBV7-2 and TRBJ1-1, with 7 positions matching TRBD1. The germline V gene has CDR1 SGHTA and CDR2 FQGNSA. The CDR3 spans 13 residues. J was trimmed by 5 bases and V by 4 bases; bases with no gene match: 4. The CDR3 nucleotides are TGTGCCAGCAGCTCGACAGGGCGGACTGAAGCTTTCTTT. This gives the protein CASSSTGRTEAFF.

The chain links TRBV10-3 to TRBJ2-7; 8 nucleotides line up with TRBD1. The CDR3 totals 13 residues. The germline V gene has CDR1 ENHRY and CDR2 SYGVKD. V gave up 6 bases and J gave up 3 bases; unmatched junction bases: 4. CDR3 protein: CAISGTGYYEQYF. The DNA of the CDR3 is TGTGCCATCAGCGGGACAGGCTACTACGAGCAGTACTTC.

In DNA, the CDR3 is TGTGCCAGCAGTCACTTAGGAGTTGGAGATACGCAGTATTTT. Protein: CASSHLGVGDTQYF. The V call is TRBV6-5, the J call TRBJ2-3; D unclear. The germline V gene encodes CDR1 MNHEY and CDR2 SVGAGI. This CDR3 contains 14 residues. V was trimmed by 5 bases and J by 5 bases, leaving 14 bases between them.

The chain carries TRBV2 and TRBJ1-2, with a possible D match to TRBD1 (6 bases). CDR1 and CDR2 from the germline V gene are SNHLY and FYNNEI. Trimming removed 4 bases from V and 0 bases from J, with 6 bases in between. This CDR3 contains 13 residues. CDR3 loop: CASSGTANYGYTF. In nucleotides, the CDR3 is TGTGCCAGCAGTGGGACAGCTAACTATGGCTACACCTTC.

The rearrangement links TRBV2 to TRBJ1-3, with a possible D match to TRBD1 (6 bases). The V gene's germline CDR1 is SNHLY and CDR2 FYNNEI. The CDR3 consists of 15 residues. Trimming shortened V by 6 bases and J by 0 bases, and 12 bases separated the two germline ends. This chain's CDR3 is CASSSGTLSGNTIYF. For the CDR3, the DNA is TGTGCCAGCAGCTCCGGGACACTCTCTGGAAACACCATATATTTT.

V gene TRBV5-1 combines with J gene TRBJ2-3, with 7 bases lining up with TRBD1. Germline V gene lookup returns CDR1 SGHRS and CDR2 YFSETQ. The CDR3 is 16 amino acids. With V trimmed by 4 bases and J by 0 bases, 8 bases remained unmatched. CDR3 protein: CASSRGQVTSTDTQYF. DNA of the CDR3: TGCGCCAGCAGCCGAGGACAGGTTACTAGCACAGATACGCAGTATTTT.

The chain combines TRBV7-8 with TRBJ1-4; the match to TRBD1 covers 7 bases. The CDR3 covers 15 residues. The ends lost 3 bases at V and 8 bases at J; junction bases unmatched: 9. Germline CDR1 reads SGHVS; CDR2 reads FQNEAQ. The CDR3 loop is CASSFYRGGGEKLFF. In DNA form, the CDR3 reads TGTGCCAGCAGCTTTTACAGGGGAGGTGGCGAAAAACTGTTTTTT.

The CDR3 sequence: CASSYTGAALYNEQFF. The CDR3 DNA reads as TGTGCCAGCAGTTACACAGGTGCGGCACTCTACAATGAGCAGTTCTTC. The V gene is TRBV6-5, the J gene TRBJ2-1; tentative D call: TRBD1 (5 bases). The CDR3 totals 16 residues. Trimming stripped 2 bases from V and 3 bases from J, with 14 bases between. The germline gives CDR1 MNHEY, CDR2 SVGAGI.

The chain links TRBV25-1 to TRBJ2-7; 9 bases match TRBD2. From germline, CDR1 is MGHDK and CDR2 SYGVNS. The length of the CDR3 is 13 residues. Trimming cost V 8 bases and J 5 bases; bases outside gene matches: 7. The CDR3 is CASGRAGGDEQYF. DNA of the CDR3: TGTGCCAGCGGCAGAGCGGGGGGCGACGAGCAGTACTTC.